Below, one T cell receptor (beta chain) is given with its context. Methods used by the authors: Nucleated cell number was recorded as an estimate derived from reference gene primer amplification. Sequencing was performed with immunoSEQ multiplex PCR; in TCRdb, only in-frame clones are kept and a portion is missing. Clone size and V and J calls were adopted from that table, with D and trimming inferred from the DNA. The sample lists roughly 190,000 clones, 80% to 95% occurring once. With V trimmed by 4 bases and J by 3 bases, 3 bases remained unmatched. This CDR3 region has 16 residues. In germline, CDR1 is LGHDT, CDR2 YNNKEL (reference sequence). This record belongs to a study of blood T cell repertoires in COVID-19. Study at large: The origin of the acute and convalescent COVID-19 samples was the United States, Italy and Spain. PBMCs, B-cell-depleted T cells, or T cells provided the cDNA or gDNA that made up the material.

The sequence was obtained from a man aged 50 to 60 with acute or convalescent COVID-19. Sample: peripheral blood. The chain uses TRBV3-1 (or the pseudogene TRBV3-2) and TRBJ2-2, with 12 nucleotides matching TRBD2. This chain's CDR3 is CASSRLAGGDTGELFF. The CDR3 DNA is TGTGCCAGCAGCCGTCTAGCGGGAGGGGACACCGGGGAGCTGTTTTTT.